Listed below are T cell receptor beta chains from one sample, sequenced in a study of sequential checkpoint blockade in melanoma. Sequencing used immunoSEQ multiplex PCR; TCRdb keeps in-frame clones, though not all of them. Of some 920 clones in the sample, over 20% were seen once. Here the sequenced sample was tumor tissue (inferred from file names), taken from a patient given nivolumab and ipilimumab in sequence. The receptors come from a human donor with melanoma. CDR3s include the opening cysteine and the closing phenylalanine or tryptophan.

>TRBJ1-1|TRBV28
CASSLDDMVVNTEAFF
>TRBJ1-5|TRBV6-8
CASSPSLDQGQPQHF
>TRBJ1-5|TRBV7-2
CASSLGQNQPQHF
>TRBJ2-3|TRBV7-6
CASSLDALATFRTDTQYF
>TRBJ2-1|TRBV25-1
CASSLSGTSPPFF
>TRBJ2-1|TRBV9
CASSEGLGDEQFF
>TRBJ2-3|TRBV15
CATSRAGSPGTQYF
>TRBJ2-6|TRBV6-8
CASSRDSGSGANVLTF
>TRBJ1-6|TRBV15
CATSNREDNSPLHF
>TRBJ2-3|TRBV19
CASSWGPLDTQYF
>TRBJ1-3|TRBV18
CASSPNALGAGSGNTIYF
>TRBJ2-3|TRBV7-6
CASSLMAGGTDTQYF
>TRBJ1-1|TRBV7-6
CASSSTGRGQRNTEAFF
>TRBJ1-2|TRBV7-6
CASSSILQDRVVNYGYTF
>TRBJ1-3|TRBV11-3
CASALTPTGNTIYF
>TRBJ1-5|TRBV10-3
CAIRGTNQPQHF
>TRBJ1-1|TRBV29-1
CSVEGGGNTEAFF
>TRBJ2-6|TRBV9
CASSVQGSGANVLTF
>TRBJ2-4|TRBV18
CASSPPGQFLAKNIQYF
>TRBJ1-6|TRBV18
CASSPRGGGLDSPLHF
>TRBJ2-3|TRBV18
CASSPDSSDTQYF
>TRBJ1-3|TRBV19
CASSIRTLRGADSGNTIYF
>TRBJ1-3|TRBV19
CASSIYQNPGNTIYF
>TRBJ2-7|TRBV6-8
CASTSTGAFWYEQYF
>TRBJ1-1|TRBV1
CASSQSFQGAGTNTEAFF
>TRBJ2-3|TRBV29-1
CSAPPGGTDTQYF
>TRBJ2-7|TRBV2
CASTLLDRSSYEQYF
>TRBJ2-7|TRBV11-3
CASSLRDGLHEQYF
>TRBJ2-1|TRBV7-1
CASSPRASTSGGFNEQFF
>TRBJ2-7|TRBV28
CASSGVTTGPPYEQYF
>TRBJ1-1|TRBV6-8
CASSYSMGGYTEAFF
>TRBJ2-5|TRBV10-3
CASSPRGKETQYF
>TRBJ1-3|TRBV23-1
CASSHSKTSSGNTIYF
>TRBJ1-3|TRBV6-8
CASSYGTVSGNTIYF
>TRBJ2-3|TRBV29-1
CSVGERGGGTDTQYF
>TRBJ2-2|TRBV6-8
CATQIAGSNTGELFF
>TRBJ2-4|TRBV19
CASSMRAVGNIQYF
>TRBJ1-2|TRBV19
CASYVSSYGYTF
>TRBJ1-4|TRBV5-1
CASSSQGQGNEKLFF
>TRBJ2-2|TRBV5-1
CASSLNLGGNTGELFF
>TRBJ2-2|TRBV9
CASTRLAGSGELFF
>TRBJ2-7|TRBV6-8
CASTPGEVRGEQYF
>TRBJ2-4|TRBV23-1
CASSQDGAGLDIQYF
>TRBJ2-7|TRBV6-8
CASSYLVGYEQYF
>TRBJ1-4|TRBV11-3
CASSLGEGMNEKLFF
>TRBJ2-1|TRBV29-1
CSGAGQGGSAMVYEQFF
>TRBJ2-1|TRBV18
CASQSGGASGEQFF
>TRBJ2-7|TRBV23-1
CASSLASGGGFEQYF
>TRBJ2-3|TRBV6-8
CASSGGPVNTDTQYF
>TRBJ2-2|TRBV11-3
CASSPRTGGFSLGNPGELFF
>TRBJ2-7|TRBV11-3
CASSLDRVPYEQYF
>TRBJ1-4|TRBV6-7
CASSAGGGANEKLFF
>TRBJ2-5|TRBV6-8
CATHPERGSGTQYF
>TRBJ1-1|TRBV14
CASSQPFDLMNTEAFF
>TRBJ2-7|TRBV29-1
CSAGLGGTYEQYF
>TRBJ1-2|TRBV6-8
CASSPQDRVGGYTF
>TRBJ2-2|TRBV7-7
CASSNPRILPPRELFF
>TRBJ1-4|TRBV6-8
CASRQVREVNEKLFF
>TRBJ2-1|TRBV9
CASSVGTRIDEQFF
>TRBJ1-2|TRBV23-1
CASSQESSGWEGYTF